This entry features one T cell receptor (beta chain) sequence. The data derive from a study of blood T cell repertoires in COVID-19. Study summary: Researchers got acute and convalescent COVID-19 samples from the United States, Italy and Spain. In each case, the material was cDNA or gDNA derived from T cells, B-cell-depleted T cells, or PBMCs.

Profiling relied on immunoSEQ multiplex PCR, and the TCRdb table lists in-frame clones only, not all of them. The profile shows about 350,000 clones, under 95% of them singletons. Germline V gene sequence: CDR1 SGHDT, CDR2 YYEEEE. V gave up 3 bases and J gave up 1 base, with 16 bases separating them. This CDR3 is 16 amino acids long. Sequencing used peripheral blood. This TCR came from a woman between 18 and 29 years old who had recovered from COVID-19. This chain uses TRBV5-6 with TRBJ1-2; TRBD1 might be the D (5 bases). The CDR3: CASSSTGDLLNYGYTF. The DNA for the CDR3 is TGTGCCAGCAGCTCTACGGGGGACCTTCTTAACTATGGCTACACCTTC.